This T cell receptor beta chain was sequenced in a study of blood T cells in healthy people across ages. Study summary: In model experiments, template switching was able to capture about one barcoded beta molecule for every two T cells that were present.

J was trimmed by 4 bases and V by 2 bases; bases with no gene match: 8. The CDR3 covers 16 residues. The germline V gene has CDR1 SGHTA and CDR2 FQGNSA. Concerning this clonotype: The antigen remains unidentified.

Study-level findings and limits: Naive CD4+ cells and diversity were both higher in long-lived donors than in aged donors. Naive and antigen-experienced cells were not separated, limiting conclusive comparison.

The use of a sample-barcoded 5' primer and a J-beta primer mix characterized a second PCR of roughly 6 to 11 cycles. TCRdb re-analysed the 5' RACE reads in MiXCR, keeping a single row per CDR3 protein. The data hold fewer than 900,000 distinct CDR3 sequences, with approximately 35% observed a single time. Source material: blood. The sequence came from a man younger than 35 in good health. J is TRBJ2-1 and V is TRBV7-2; 7 bases align to TRBD1. The CDR3 DNA is TGTGCCAGCAGCTTACAGGGGGTCCCCTCTTACAATGAGCAGTTCTTC. It yields the protein CASSLQGVPSYNEQFF.